This T cell receptor (beta chain) was captured in a study of T-cell memory formation after mild COVID-19. Across the study: Each donor largely had its own TCR clusters.

In TCRdb, the 5' RACE reads were re-called with MiXCR into one record per CDR3 protein. This sample carries about 250,000 distinct CDR3 sequences, over 15% of them seen once, and the ten largest clones take 2.1%. Study-wide results and caveats: Largely, contracting CD4+ clones fell within CM and EM, and contracting CD8+ clones within EMRA. The pre-infection memory compartment contained some responding clones, suggesting cross-reactive memory joined.

This clonotype was counted between two and nine times. Antigen unknown. Trimming removed 1 base at V and 5 bases at J, with 11 bases between. Germline V gene lookup returns CDR1 SEHNR and CDR2 FQNEAQ (reference sequence). CDR3 size: 14 residues. This sequence originates from an adult woman who had mild COVID-19 (a few samples of this study predate the infection). Cell type and time point are not known. Sequencing was performed on PBMCs or a T cell subset sorted from them (not recorded which). The rearrangement joins TRBV7-9 to TRBJ2-5; D ambiguous. The CDR3 DNA follows: TGTGCCAGCAGCTTAGGTCCCAGCCGGGAGACCCAGTACTTC. Protein: CASSLGPSRETQYF.